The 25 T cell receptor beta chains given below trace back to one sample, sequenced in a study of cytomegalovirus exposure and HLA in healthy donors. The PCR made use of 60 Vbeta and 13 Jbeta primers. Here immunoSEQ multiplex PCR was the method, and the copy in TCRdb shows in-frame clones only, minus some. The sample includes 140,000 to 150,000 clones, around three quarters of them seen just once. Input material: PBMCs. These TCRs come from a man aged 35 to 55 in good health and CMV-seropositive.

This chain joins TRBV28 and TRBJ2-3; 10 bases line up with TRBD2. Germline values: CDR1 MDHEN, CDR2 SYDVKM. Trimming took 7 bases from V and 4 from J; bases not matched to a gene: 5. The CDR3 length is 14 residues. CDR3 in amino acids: CASMVLAGADTQYF. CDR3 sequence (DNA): TGTGCCAGCATGGTTCTAGCGGGAGCAGATACGCAGTATTTT.

CDR3 residues: CASRDRGRGTQYF. The DNA for the CDR3 is TGCGCCAGCAGAGACAGGGGGCGCGGGACCCAGTACTTC. The gene calls are TRBV5-1 and TRBJ2-5; TRBD1 aligns across 10 bases. Losses at the gene ends were 5 bases for V and 7 bases for J; bases not matched to a gene: 5. This CDR3 is 13 amino acids long. The germline V gene encodes CDR1 SGHRS and CDR2 YFSETQ.

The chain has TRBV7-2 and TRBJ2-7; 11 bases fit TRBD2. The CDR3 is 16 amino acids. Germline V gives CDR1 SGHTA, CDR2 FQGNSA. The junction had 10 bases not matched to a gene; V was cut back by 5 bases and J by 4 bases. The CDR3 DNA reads TGTGCCAGCAGCGACCCAGGGGCTAGCGGGAGGTACGAGCAGTACTTC. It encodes CASSDPGASGRYEQYF.

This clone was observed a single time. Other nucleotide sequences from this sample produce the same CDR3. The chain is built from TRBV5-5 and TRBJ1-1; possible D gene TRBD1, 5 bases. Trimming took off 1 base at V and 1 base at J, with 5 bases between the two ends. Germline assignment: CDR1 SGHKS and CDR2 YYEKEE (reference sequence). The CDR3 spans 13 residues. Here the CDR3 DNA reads TGTGCCAGCAGCTTGCAGGGGAACACTGAAGCTTTCTTT. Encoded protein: CASSLQGNTEAFF.

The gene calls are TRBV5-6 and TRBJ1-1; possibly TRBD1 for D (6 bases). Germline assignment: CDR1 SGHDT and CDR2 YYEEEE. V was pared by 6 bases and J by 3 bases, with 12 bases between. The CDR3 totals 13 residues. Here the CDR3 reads CASTPQGYTEAFF. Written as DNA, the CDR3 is TGTGCCAGCACCCCGCAGGGGTACACTGAAGCTTTCTTT.

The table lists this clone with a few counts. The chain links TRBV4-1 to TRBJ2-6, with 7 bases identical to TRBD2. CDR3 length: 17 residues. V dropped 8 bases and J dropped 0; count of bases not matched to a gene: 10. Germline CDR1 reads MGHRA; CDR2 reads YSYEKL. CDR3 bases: TGCGCCAGCCGTCTGGGAGGGTTCTCCTCTGGGGCCAACGTCCTGACTTTC. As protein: CASRLGGFSSGANVLTF.

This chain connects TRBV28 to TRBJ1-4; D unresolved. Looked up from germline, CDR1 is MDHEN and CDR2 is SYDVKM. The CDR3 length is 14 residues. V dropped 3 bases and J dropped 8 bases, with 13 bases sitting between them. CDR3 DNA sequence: TGTGCCAGCAGTTTTCTCGACACGGCCGAAAAACTGTTTTTT. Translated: CASSFLDTAEKLFF.

CDR3 in DNA: TGTGCCAGCAGTGTAGCGGGAGGGCCCCAGTACTTC. It yields the protein CASSVAGGPQYF. The rearrangement links TRBV6-5 to TRBJ2-7; 11 bases align to TRBD2. With V trimmed by 5 bases and J by 10 bases, 4 bases remained unmatched. The V gene's germline CDR1 is MNHEY and CDR2 SVGAGI. CDR3 length: 12 amino acids.

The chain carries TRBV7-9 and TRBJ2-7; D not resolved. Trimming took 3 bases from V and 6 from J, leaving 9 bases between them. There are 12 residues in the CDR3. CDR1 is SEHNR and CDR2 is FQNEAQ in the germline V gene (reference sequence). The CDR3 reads CASSFSSGEQYF. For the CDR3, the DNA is TGTGCCAGCAGCTTCAGTTCAGGCGAGCAGTACTTC.

CDR3 nucleotides: TGTGCCAGCAGTGAAAGTGTCAGGGGGTTAGACAATGAGCAGTTCTTC. This encodes CASSESVRGLDNEQFF. This rearrangement joins TRBV2 to TRBJ2-1; the match to TRBD1 covers 7 bases. This CDR3 region has 16 residues. Looked up from germline, CDR1 is SNHLY and CDR2 is FYNNEI. The junction had 9 bases not matched to a gene; V was cut back by 2 bases and J by 5 bases.

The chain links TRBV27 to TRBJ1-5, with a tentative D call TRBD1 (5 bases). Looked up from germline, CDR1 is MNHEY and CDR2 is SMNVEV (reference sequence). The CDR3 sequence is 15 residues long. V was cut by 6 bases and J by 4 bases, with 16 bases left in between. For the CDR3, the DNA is TGTGCCAGCAGACCCGTGGAGGGACCGAATCAGCCCCAGCATTTT. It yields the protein CASRPVEGPNQPQHF.

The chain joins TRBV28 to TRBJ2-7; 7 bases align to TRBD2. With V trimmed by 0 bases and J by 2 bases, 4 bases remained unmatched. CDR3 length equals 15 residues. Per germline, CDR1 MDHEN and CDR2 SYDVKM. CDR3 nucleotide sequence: TGTGCCAGCAGTTTATGGGCTAGCGGACCCTACGAGCAGTACTTC. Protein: CASSLWASGPYEQYF.

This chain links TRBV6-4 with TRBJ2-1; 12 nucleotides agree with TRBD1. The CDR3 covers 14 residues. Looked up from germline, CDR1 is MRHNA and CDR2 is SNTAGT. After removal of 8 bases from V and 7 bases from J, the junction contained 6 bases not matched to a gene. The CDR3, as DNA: TGTGCCAGCGCTGCGGGACAGGGGGCGAATGAGCAGTTCTTC. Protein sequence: CASAAGQGANEQFF.

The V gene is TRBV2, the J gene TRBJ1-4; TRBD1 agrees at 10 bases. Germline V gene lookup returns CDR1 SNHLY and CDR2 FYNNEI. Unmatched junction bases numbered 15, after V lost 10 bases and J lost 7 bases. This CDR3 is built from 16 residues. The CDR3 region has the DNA TGTGCCATCACCAGGGACAGGGGAGGAGTAAGTGAAAAACTGTTTTTT. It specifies CAITRDRGGVSEKLFF.

CDR3 bases: TGCAGCGTTAGTAAGAAGGGGGCATACGAGCAGTACTTC. Protein sequence: CSVSKKGAYEQYF. The chain carries TRBV29-1 and TRBJ2-5, with 7 positions matching TRBD1. Judging by the DNA end, TRBJ2-7 fits better; the J call may be wrong. The CDR3 is 13 residues long. Germline values: CDR1 SQVTM, CDR2 ANQGSEA.

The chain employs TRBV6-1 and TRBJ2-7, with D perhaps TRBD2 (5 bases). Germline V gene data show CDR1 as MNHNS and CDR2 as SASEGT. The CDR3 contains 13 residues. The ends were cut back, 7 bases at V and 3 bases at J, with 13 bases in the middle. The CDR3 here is CASTEGRLYEQYF. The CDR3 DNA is TGTGCCAGCACCGAGGGCAGACTCTACGAGCAGTACTTC.

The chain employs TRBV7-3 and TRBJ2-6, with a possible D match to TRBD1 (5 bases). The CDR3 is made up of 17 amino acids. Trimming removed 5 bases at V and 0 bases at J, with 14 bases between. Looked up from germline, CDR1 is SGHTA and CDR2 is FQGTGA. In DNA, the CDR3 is TGTGCCAGCAGCCCGGCGAGACAGAGCTCTGGGGCCAACGTCCTGACTTTC. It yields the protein CASSPARQSSGANVLTF. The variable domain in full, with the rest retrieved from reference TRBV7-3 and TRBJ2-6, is GAGVSQTPSNKVTEKGKYVELRCDPISGHTALYWYRQSLGQGPEFLIYFQGTGAADDSGLPNDRFFAVRPEGSVSTLKIQRTERGDSAVYLCASSPARQSSGANVLTFGAGSRLTVL.

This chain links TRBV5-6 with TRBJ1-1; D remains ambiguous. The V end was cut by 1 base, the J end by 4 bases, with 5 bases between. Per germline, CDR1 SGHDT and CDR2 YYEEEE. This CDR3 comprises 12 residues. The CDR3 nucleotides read TGTGCCAGCAGCTTGCCGCGCACTGAAGCTTTCTTT. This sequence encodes CASSLPRTEAFF.

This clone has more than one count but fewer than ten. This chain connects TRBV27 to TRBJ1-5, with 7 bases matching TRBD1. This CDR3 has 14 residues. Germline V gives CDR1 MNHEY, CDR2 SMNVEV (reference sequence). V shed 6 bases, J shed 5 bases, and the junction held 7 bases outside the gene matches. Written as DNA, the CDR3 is TGTGCCAGCAGGGGGGACAGTTACTATCAGCCCCAGCATTTT. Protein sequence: CASRGDSYYQPQHF.

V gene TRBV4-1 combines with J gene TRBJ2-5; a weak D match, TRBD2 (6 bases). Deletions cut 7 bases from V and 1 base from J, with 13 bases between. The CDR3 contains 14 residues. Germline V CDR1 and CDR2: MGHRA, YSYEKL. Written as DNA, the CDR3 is TGCGCCAGCAACCCCACGGGACTCCAAGAGACCCAGTACTTC. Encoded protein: CASNPTGLQETQYF.

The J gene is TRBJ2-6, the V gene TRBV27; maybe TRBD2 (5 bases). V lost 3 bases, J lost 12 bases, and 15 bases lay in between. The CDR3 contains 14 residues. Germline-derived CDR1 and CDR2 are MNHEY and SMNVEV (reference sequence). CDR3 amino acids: CASSLYPSRPVLTF. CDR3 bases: TGTGCCAGCAGTTTGTACCCTAGCCGACCCGTCCTGACTTTC.

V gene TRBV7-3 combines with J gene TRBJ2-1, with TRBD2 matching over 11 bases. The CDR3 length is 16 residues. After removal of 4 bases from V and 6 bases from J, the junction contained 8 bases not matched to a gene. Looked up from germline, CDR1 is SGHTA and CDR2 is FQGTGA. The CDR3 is CASSSLAGGNVNEQFF. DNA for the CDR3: TGTGCCAGCAGCTCCTTAGCGGGAGGGAACGTCAATGAGCAGTTCTTC.

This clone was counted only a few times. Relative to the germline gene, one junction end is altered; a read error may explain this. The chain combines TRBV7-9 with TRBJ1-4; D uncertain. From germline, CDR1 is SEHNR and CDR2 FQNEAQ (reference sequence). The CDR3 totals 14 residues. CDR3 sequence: CSSSSPETSEKLFF. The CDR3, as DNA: TGTTCCAGCAGCTCCCCCGAGACTTCTGAAAAACTGTTTTTT. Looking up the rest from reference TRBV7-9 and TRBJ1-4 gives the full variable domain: DTGVSQNPRHKITKRGQNVTFRCDPISEHNRLYWYRQTLGQGPEFLTYFQNEAQLEKSRLLSDRFSAERPKGSFSTLEIQRTEQGDSAMYLCSSSSPETSEKLFFGSGTQLSVL.

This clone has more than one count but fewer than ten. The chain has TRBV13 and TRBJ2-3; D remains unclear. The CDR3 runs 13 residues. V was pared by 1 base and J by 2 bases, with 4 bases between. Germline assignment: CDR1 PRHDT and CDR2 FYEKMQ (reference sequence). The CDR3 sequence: CASSLAVTDTQYF. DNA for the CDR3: TGTGCCAGCAGCTTAGCGGTCACAGATACGCAGTATTTT.

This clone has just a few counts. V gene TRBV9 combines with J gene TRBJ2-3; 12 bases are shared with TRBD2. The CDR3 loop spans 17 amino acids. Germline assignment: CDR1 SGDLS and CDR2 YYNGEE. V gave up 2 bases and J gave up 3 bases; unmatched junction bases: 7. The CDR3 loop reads CASSVQGLAGRTDTQYF. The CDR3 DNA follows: TGTGCCAGCAGCGTTCAGGGACTAGCGGGCCGAACAGATACGCAGTATTTT.